Below are 12 T cell receptor beta chains sequenced from a single sample in a study of T cell repertoires in cytomegalovirus infection. These receptors are not linked to any known antigen. MiXCR, run by TCRdb on the reads, gives a single entry per CDR3 protein. The sample consists of roughly 860,000 distinct CDR3 sequences, about 31% of them appearing once. The sequenced sample was cultured CD8+ T cells from PBMCs, obtained from culture after CMV antigen stimulation. Every receptor here comes from a human donor in good health (CMV status not recorded). Some clones in this sample may be carry-over from other donors' samples.

This clonotype was detected many times. This chain joins TRBV7-2 and TRBJ2-5; 8 bases align to TRBD1. Trimming cost V 5 bases and J 5 bases; bases outside gene matches: 10. Germline CDR1 SGHTA, CDR2 FQGNSA. The CDR3 consists of 15 residues. The CDR3 here is CASSPGQGGAETQYF. CDR3 DNA: TGTGCCAGCAGCCCAGGACAGGGCGGAGCGGAGACCCAGTACTTC. Based on the CDR3 plus reference TRBV7-2 and TRBJ2-5, the full variable domain is GAGVSQSPSNKVTEKGKDVELRCDPISGHTALYWYRQSLGQGLEFLIYFQGNSAPDKSGLPSDRFSAERTGGSVSTLTIQRTQQEDSAVYLCASSPGQGGAETQYFGPGTRLLVL.

This sequence joins TRBV10-3 and TRBJ1-2, with 7 bases lining up with TRBD1. Germline V CDR1 and CDR2: ENHRY, SYGVKD. Trimming cost V 4 bases and J 0 bases; bases outside gene matches: 17. The CDR3 runs to 19 residues. DNA for the CDR3: TGTGCCATCAGTGTAAAGACAGGGCTGTTATCCCAGACTAACTATGGCTACACCTTC. This codes for CAISVKTGLLSQTNYGYTF.

This clonotype has a count of ten or more. The V gene is TRBV7-6, the J gene TRBJ1-1; 7 nucleotides line up with TRBD1. Trimming took 5 bases from V and 3 from J; bases not matched to a gene: 3. Germline CDR1 reads SGHVS; CDR2 reads FNYEAQ. The CDR3 totals 13 residues. The CDR3 nucleotides read TGTGCCAGCAGCCCAGGGGGGTACACTGAAGCTTTCTTT. This codes for CASSPGGYTEAFF.

This clonotype was seen a few times. The gene calls are TRBV12-5 and TRBJ2-7; D unclear. CDR3 length: 11 amino acids. The V gene lost 7 bases and the J gene lost 1 base, with 5 bases spanning the gap. Germline CDR1 is LGHNT and CDR2 is FRNRAP. The chain's CDR3 is CASAKSYEQYF. The CDR3 DNA sequence: TGTGCTAGTGCGAAGTCCTACGAGCAGTACTTC.

This clonotype was seen only a few times. The genes are TRBV4-1 and TRBJ2-5; D gene uncertain. Germline CDR1 and CDR2: MGHRA and YSYEKL. Trimming cost V 1 base and J 2 bases, with 8 bases left between them. The CDR3 runs to 14 residues. The CDR3 nucleotides are TGCGCCAGCAGCCAAGGACCAATTCAAGAGACCCAGTACTTC. Residues: CASSQGPIQETQYF.

The rearrangement links TRBV9 to TRBJ2-5; 8 positions match TRBD2. The CDR3 extends over 15 amino acids. The germline CDR1 and CDR2 sequences are SGDLS and YYNGEE. Trimming removed 6 bases from V and 4 bases from J; junction bases left unmatched: 11. CDR3 sequence reads: CASTASSAGGETQYF. In nucleotides, the CDR3 is TGTGCCAGCACGGCGTCTTCGGCGGGGGGAGAGACCCAGTACTTC.

This clonotype was detected only a few times. The genes are TRBV4-1 and TRBJ2-5; TRBD2 matches 11 bases. The CDR3 totals 17 residues. Germline lookup yields CDR1 MGHRA and CDR2 YSYEKL. The ends lost 1 base at V and 2 bases at J; junction bases unmatched: 6. The CDR3 nucleotides read TGCGCCAGCAGCCAAGTTTCTAGCGGGGGGAAACAAGAGACCCAGTACTTC. As protein: CASSQVSSGGKQETQYF.

The sample holds many counts of this clonotype. This chain connects TRBV10-3 to TRBJ2-1, with D unresolved. V was shortened by 3 bases and J by 5 bases, with 14 bases between the two germline ends. The CDR3 is 15 amino acids. The germline V gene has CDR1 ENHRY and CDR2 SYGVKD. The CDR3 nucleotides are TGTGCCATCAGTGAATCAGTGCGAGACGACAATGAGCAGTTCTTC. Translation: CAISESVRDDNEQFF.

The J gene is TRBJ2-1, the V gene TRBV11-3, with D possibly called TRBD1 or TRBD2 (5 bases each). Germline-derived CDR1 and CDR2 are SGHNT and YENEEA. V was cut by 5 bases and J by 9 bases, with 11 bases left in between. The CDR3 runs 12 residues. This CDR3 is CASSRDPSEQFF. The CDR3 DNA reads as TGTGCCAGCAGCAGGGACCCCAGTGAGCAGTTCTTC. Variable domain in full (rest from reference TRBV11-3 and TRBJ2-1): EAGVVQSPRYKIIEKKQPVAFWCNPISGHNTLYWYLQNLGQGPELLIRYENEEAVDDSQLPKDRFSAERLKGVDSTLKIQPAELGDSAVYLCASSRDPSEQFFGPGTRLTVL.

The V and J genes are TRBV7-9 and TRBJ1-2, with D perhaps matching TRBD1 (5 bases). Germline lookup yields CDR1 SEHNR and CDR2 FQNEAQ (reference sequence). Deletions cut 3 bases from V and 5 bases from J, with 19 bases between. The CDR3 is 16 residues long. The CDR3 region is CASSFAGAAEGYGYTF. The CDR3 DNA is TGTGCCAGCAGCTTCGCCGGGGCTGCAGAAGGGTATGGCTACACCTTC.

V and J are TRBV7-3 and TRBJ2-3; the D call may be TRBD1 or TRBD2 (5 bases each). Germline V CDR1 and CDR2: SGHTA, FQGTGA. The CDR3 runs 16 residues. Trimming left V 4 bases short and J 3 bases short, with 17 bases between. The CDR3 sequence is CASSSDGTTLTDTQYF. CDR3 coding DNA: TGTGCCAGCAGCTCGGATGGGACGACGCTAACAGATACGCAGTATTTT. Looking up the rest from reference TRBV7-3 and TRBJ2-3 gives the full variable domain: GAGVSQTPSNKVTEKGKYVELRCDPISGHTALYWYRQSLGQGPEFLIYFQGTGAADDSGLPNDRFFAVRPEGSVSTLKIQRTERGDSAVYLCASSSDGTTLTDTQYFGPGTRLTVL.

The chain joins TRBV7-6 to TRBJ2-5; D gene uncertain. Deletions cut 5 bases from V and 0 bases from J, with 10 bases between. The germline V gene has CDR1 SGHVS and CDR2 FNYEAQ. This CDR3 is built from 14 residues. The CDR3 region is CASSPPDNQETQYF. The CDR3 DNA follows: TGTGCCAGCAGCCCGCCAGACAACCAAGAGACCCAGTACTTC.